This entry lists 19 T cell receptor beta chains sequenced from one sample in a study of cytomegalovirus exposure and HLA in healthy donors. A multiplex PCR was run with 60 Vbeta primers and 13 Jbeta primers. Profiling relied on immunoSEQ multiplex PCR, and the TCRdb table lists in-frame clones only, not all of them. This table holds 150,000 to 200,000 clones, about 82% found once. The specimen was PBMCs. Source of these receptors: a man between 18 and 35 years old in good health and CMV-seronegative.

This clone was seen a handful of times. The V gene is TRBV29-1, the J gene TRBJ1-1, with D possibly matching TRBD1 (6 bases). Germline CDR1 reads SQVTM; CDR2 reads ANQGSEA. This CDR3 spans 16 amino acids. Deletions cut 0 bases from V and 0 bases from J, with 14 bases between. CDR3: CSVEDPGRGMNTEAFF. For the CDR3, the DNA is TGCAGCGTTGAAGATCCCGGGAGGGGGATGAACACTGAAGCTTTCTTT.

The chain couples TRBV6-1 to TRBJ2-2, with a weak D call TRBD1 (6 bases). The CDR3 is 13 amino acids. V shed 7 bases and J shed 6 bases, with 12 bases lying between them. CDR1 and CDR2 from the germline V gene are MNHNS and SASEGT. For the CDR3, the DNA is TGTGCCAGCATATTGGGGGCAGCCGGGGAGCTGTTTTTT. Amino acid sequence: CASILGAAGELFF.

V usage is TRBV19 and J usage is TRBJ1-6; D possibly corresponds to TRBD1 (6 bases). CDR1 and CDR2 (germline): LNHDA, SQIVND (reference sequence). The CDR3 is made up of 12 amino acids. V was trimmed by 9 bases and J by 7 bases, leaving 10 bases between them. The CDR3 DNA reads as TGTGCCAGCGGGGACAACAATTCACCCCTCCACTTT. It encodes CASGDNNSPLHF.

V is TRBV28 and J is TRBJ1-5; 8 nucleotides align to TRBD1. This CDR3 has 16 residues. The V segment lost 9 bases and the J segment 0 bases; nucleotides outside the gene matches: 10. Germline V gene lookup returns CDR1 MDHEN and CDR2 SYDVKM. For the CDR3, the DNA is TGTGCCAGTAGACGGGACAGGAGGTTTAGCAATCAGCCCCAGCATTTT. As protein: CASRRDRRFSNQPQHF.

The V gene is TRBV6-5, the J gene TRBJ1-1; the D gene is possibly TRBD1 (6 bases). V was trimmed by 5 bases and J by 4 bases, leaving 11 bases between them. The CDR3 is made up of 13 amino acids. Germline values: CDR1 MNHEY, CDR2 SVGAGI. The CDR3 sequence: CASSPGAFTEAFF. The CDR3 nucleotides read TGTGCCAGCAGTCCAGGGGCCTTCACTGAAGCTTTCTTT.

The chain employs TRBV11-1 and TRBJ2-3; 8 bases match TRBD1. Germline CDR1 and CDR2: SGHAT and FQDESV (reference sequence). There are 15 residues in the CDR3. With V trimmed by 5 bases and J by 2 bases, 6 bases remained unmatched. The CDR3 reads CASSPGDRPTDTQYF. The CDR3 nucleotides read TGTGCCAGCAGCCCCGGGGACAGGCCCACAGATACGCAGTATTTT.

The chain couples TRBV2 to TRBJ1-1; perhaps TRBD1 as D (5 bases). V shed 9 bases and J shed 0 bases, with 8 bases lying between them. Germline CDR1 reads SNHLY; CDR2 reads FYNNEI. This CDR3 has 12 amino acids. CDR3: CARGVMNTEAFF. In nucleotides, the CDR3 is TGTGCCAGAGGGGTAATGAACACTGAAGCTTTCTTT.

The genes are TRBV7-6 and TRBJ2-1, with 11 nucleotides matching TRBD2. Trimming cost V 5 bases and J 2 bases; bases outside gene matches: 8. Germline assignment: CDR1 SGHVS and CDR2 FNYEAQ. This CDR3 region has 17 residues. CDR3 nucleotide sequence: TGTGCCAGCAGCGGGGGTAGCGGGAGGGGACCCTACAATGAGCAGTTCTTC. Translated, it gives CASSGGSGRGPYNEQFF. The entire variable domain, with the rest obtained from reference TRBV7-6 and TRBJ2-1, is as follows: GAGVSQSPRYKVTKRGQDVALRCDPISGHVSLYWYRQALGQGPEFLTYFNYEAQQDKSGLPNDRFSAERPEGSISTLTIQRTEQRDSAMYRCASSGGSGRGPYNEQFFGPGTRLTVL.

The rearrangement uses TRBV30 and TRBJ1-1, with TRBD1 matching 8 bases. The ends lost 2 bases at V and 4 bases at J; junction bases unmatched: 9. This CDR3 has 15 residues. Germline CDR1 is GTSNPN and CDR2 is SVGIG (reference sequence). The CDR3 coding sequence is TGTGCCTGGAGTTATCGTTTCGACAGGGGCACTGAAGCTTTCTTT. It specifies CAWSYRFDRGTEAFF.

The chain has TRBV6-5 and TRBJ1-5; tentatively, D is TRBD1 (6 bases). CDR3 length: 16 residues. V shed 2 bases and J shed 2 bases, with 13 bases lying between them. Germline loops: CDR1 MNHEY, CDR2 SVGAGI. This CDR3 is CASSYDRTACNQPQHF. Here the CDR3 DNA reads TGTGCCAGCAGTTACGACAGGACAGCCTGCAATCAGCCCCAGCATTTT.

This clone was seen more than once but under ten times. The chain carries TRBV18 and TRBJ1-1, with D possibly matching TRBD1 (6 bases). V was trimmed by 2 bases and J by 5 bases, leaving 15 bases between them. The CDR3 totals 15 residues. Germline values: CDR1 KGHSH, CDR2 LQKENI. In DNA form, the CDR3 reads TGTGCCAGCTCACCAGAAGGACAGCCTAGAACTGAAGCTTTCTTT. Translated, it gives CASSPEGQPRTEAFF.

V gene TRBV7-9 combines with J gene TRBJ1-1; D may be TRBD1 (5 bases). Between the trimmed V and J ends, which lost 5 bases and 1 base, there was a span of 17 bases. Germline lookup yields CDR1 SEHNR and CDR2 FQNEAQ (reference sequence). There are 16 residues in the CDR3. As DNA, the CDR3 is TGTGCCAGCAGCCACGGGGGGAGAGAGGGGAACACTGAAGCTTTCTTT. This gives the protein CASSHGGREGNTEAFF.

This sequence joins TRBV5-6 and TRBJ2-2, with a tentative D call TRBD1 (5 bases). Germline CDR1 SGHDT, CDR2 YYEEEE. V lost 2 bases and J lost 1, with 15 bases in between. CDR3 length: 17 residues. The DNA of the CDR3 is TGTGCCAGCAGCTTTTGGGCAGGGTACCAGAACACCGGGGAGCTGTTTTTT. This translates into CASSFWAGYQNTGELFF.

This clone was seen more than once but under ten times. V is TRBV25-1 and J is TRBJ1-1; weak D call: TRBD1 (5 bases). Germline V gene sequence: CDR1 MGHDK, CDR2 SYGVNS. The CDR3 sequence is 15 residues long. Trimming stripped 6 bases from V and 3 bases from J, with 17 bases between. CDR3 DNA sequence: TGTGCCAGCAGCGAGACGGGCGGGGGACACACTGAAGCTTTCTTT. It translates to CASSETGGGHTEAFF. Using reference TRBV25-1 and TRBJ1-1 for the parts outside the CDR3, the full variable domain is EADIYQTPRYLVIGTGKKITLECSQTMGHDKMYWYQQDPGMELHLIHYSYGVNSTEKGDLSSESTVSRIRTEHFPLTLESARPSHTSQYLCASSETGGGHTEAFFGQGTRLTVV.

DNA of the CDR3: TGTGCTAGTGGACTAGCGGGAGGTTACAATGAGCAGTTCTTC. This sequence encodes CASGLAGGYNEQFF. This chain uses TRBV12-5 with TRBJ2-1, with 12 bases aligning to TRBD2. With V trimmed by 6 bases and J by 4 bases, 1 base remained unmatched. Germline V gene sequence: CDR1 LGHNT, CDR2 FRNRAP. The CDR3 spans 14 residues.

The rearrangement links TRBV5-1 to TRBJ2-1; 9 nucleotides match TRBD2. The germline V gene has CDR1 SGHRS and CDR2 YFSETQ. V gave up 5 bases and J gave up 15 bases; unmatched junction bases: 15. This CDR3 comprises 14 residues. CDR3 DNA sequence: TGCGCCAGCAGACCCGGGCGGGGGGGGACCCCCCCGTTCTTC. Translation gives CASRPGRGGTPPFF.

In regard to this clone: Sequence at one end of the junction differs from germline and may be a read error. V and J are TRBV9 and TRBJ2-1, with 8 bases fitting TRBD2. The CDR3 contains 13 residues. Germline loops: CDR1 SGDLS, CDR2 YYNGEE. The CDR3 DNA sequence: TGTGCCAGCGGCGTCGGGGGGGCTTATGAGCAGTTCTTC. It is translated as CASGVGGAYEQFF. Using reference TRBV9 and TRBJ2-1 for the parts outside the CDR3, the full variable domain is DSGVTQTPKHLITATGQRVTLRCSPRSGDLSVYWYQQSLDQGLQFLIQYYNGEERAKGNILERFSAQQFPDLHSELNLSSLELGDSALYFCASGVGGAYEQFFGPGTRLTVL.

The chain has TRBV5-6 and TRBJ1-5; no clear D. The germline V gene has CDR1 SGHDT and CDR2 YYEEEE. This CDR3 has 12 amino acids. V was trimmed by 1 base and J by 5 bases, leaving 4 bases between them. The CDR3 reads CASSLQDQPQHF. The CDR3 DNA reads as TGTGCCAGCAGCTTGCAGGATCAGCCCCAGCATTTT.

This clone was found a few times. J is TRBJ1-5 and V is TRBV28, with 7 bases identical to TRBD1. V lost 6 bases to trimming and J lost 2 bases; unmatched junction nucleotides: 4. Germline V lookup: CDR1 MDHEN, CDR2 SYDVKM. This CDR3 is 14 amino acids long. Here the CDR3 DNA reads TGTGCCAGCAGCTACAGGGGCGGCAATCAGCCCCAGCATTTT. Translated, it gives CASSYRGGNQPQHF.